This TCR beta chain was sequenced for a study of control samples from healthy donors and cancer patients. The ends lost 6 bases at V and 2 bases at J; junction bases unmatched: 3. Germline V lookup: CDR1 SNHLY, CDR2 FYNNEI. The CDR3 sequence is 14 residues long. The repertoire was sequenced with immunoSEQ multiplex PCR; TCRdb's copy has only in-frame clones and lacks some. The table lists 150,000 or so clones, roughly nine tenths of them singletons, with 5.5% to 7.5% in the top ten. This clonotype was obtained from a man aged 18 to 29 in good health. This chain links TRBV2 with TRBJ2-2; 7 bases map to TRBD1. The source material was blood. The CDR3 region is CASRGTVNTGELFF. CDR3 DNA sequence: TGTGCCAGCAGGGGGACAGTCAACACCGGGGAGCTGTTTTTT.